A selection of T cell receptor beta chains follows, all from one sample in a study of vaccination and CD4 T cells after COVID-19. Their recognized antigens are unknown. Via MiXCR, TCRdb re-called the PCR reads, giving one row per CDR3 protein. The repertoire holds 20,000 to 25,000 distinct CDR3 sequences, roughly three fifths seen once, with more than 10% in the top ten. Here the sequenced sample was CD4+ T cells from blood, cultured in vitro, taken after SARS-CoV-2 vaccination. The receptors stem from a human donor who received a COVID-19 vaccine. Each CDR3 is given with its conserved first and last residue. The D gene is left open where the match is weak. Size values are once, few and many counts, or a class for expanded clones, and some rows have none.

>TRBJ2-3|NA|TRBD2|TRBV27
TGTGCCAGCACTAAAGGTTCGGGGGGGTACACAGATACGCAGTATTTT
CASTKGSGGYTDTQYF
>TRBJ2-1|NA|NA|TRBV30
TGTGCCTGGAGCTCCGGGTTCAATGAGCAGTTCTTC
CAWSSGFNEQFF
>TRBJ1-2|few|TRBD1|TRBV2
TGTGCCAGCGGAAAAGACAGGGCCGGAGGTAACTATGGCTACACCTTC
CASGKDRAGGNYGYTF
>TRBJ2-2|NA|TRBD2|TRBV20-1
TGCAGTGCTAGTACCAGCGGGGGGGCCGCCGGGGAGCTGTTTTTT
CSASTSGGAAGELFF
>TRBJ2-2|NA|NA|TRBV7-8
TGTGCCAGCAGCATGCGGCGGGTTTCCACCGGGGAGCTGTTTTTT
CASSMRRVSTGELFF
>TRBJ1-1|NA|NA|TRBV19
TGTGCCAGTAGTGCCTGGGGGGAGAACACTGAAGCTTTCTTT
CASSAWGENTEAFF
>TRBJ1-3|NA|NA|TRBV6-5
TGTGCCAGCAGTTACTCCCAGGGCTCTGGAAACACCATATATTTT
CASSYSQGSGNTIYF
>TRBJ1-1|NA|TRBD1|TRBV7-9
TGTGCCAGCAGCTTAGGACAGGGCACTGAAGCTTTCTTT
CASSLGQGTEAFF
>TRBJ2-5|medium-sized|NA|TRBV11-3
TGTGCCAGCAGCCCCCAGGGAGGAGAGACCCAGTACTTC
CASSPQGGETQYF
>TRBJ2-1|NA|TRBD2|TRBV19
TGTGCCAGTAGTATTGCCCTAGCGGTATACAATGAGCAGTTCTTC
CASSIALAVYNEQFF
>TRBJ1-4|NA|NA|TRBV20-1
TGCAGTGCCCCCGGGGGGGGCAAACCACGATCGAATGAAAAACTGTTTTTT
CSAPGGGKPRSNEKLFF
>TRBJ2-7|NA|NA|TRBV7-2
TGTGCCAGCAGCTCCTCGAGCTCCTACGAGCAGTACTTC
CASSSSSSYEQYF